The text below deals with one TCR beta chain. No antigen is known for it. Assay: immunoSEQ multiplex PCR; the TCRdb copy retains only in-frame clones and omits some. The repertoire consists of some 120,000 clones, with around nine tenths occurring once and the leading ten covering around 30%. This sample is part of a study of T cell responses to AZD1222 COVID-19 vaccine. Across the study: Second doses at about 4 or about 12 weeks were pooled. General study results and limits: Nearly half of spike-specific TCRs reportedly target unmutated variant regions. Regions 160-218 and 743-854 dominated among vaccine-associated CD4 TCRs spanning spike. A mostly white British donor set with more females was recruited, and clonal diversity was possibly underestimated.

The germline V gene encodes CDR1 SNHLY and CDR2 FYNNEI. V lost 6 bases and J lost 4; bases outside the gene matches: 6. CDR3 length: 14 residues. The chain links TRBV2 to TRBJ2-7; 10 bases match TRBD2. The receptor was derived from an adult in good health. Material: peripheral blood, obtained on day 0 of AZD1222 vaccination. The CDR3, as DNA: TGTGCCAGCAGAGGACTAGCGGACCCGTACGAGCAGTACTTC. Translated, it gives CASRGLADPYEQYF.